This T cell receptor (beta chain) came from a study of cytomegalovirus exposure and HLA in healthy donors. The protocol was immunoSEQ multiplex PCR, while the TCRdb copy is restricted to in-frame clones and leaves out a portion. Among over 150,000 clones listed, nearly 90% were seen once. The germline V gene has CDR1 LNHDA and CDR2 SQIVND (reference sequence). The CDR3 spans 14 residues. V was pared by 3 bases and J by 4 bases, with 10 bases between. This clone occurred a few times. This CDR3 is also generated by other DNA sequences in the sample. The source material was PBMCs. The TCR comes from a young woman in good health and CMV-seropositive. The chain carries TRBV19 and TRBJ1-5; D might be TRBD1 (5 bases). The CDR3 loop reads CASSMGQGNQPQHF. The CDR3 region has the DNA TGTGCCAGTAGTATGGGGCAAGGGAATCAGCCCCAGCATTTT.